Below, one T cell receptor (beta chain) is given with its context. Its antigen is unknown. Germline V lookup: CDR1 LGHNA, CDR2 YSLEER. V gave up 0 bases and J gave up 3 bases, with 21 bases separating them. The length of the CDR3 is 19 residues. Treatment reported: roughly 19 received Ad26.COV2.S at low or high dose, single or two shots; about 5 received placebo; per-sample allocation not given. The investigators took samples on day 63 after the first vaccine or placebo injection. Donation was by an adult aged 18-55 years who was in Boston. The data were produced by immunoSEQ multiplex PCR, yet TCRdb's version contains in-frame clones alone and is incomplete. The sample shows some 400,000 clones, approximately 91% of them seen only once. This sample stems from a study of Ad26.COV2.S vaccination and SARS-CoV-2 variants. Study results and limitations: Placebo recipients trailed vaccine recipients in spike-specific TCR breadth. Whether participants received vaccine or placebo, their non-spike TCR breadth was similar.

The material sequenced was peripheral blood, taken in a trial of Ad26.COV2.S vaccine versus placebo. The source of this sequence is a person aged 18-60 years who received the Ad26.COV2.S COVID-19 vaccine or a placebo. J is TRBJ2-1 and V is TRBV4-3; weak D call: TRBD1 (6 bases). This CDR3 reads CASSQDWGRGNLVYNEQFF. CDR3 nucleotides: TGCGCCAGCAGCCAAGATTGGGGGCGCGGAAATCTAGTCTACAATGAGCAGTTCTTC.